This is a list of T cell receptor beta chains from one sample in a study of shared clonotypes between healthy human individuals. Only in-frame clones appear in the TCRdb table, and some are missing; sequencing was by immunoSEQ multiplex PCR. The table has around 350,000 clones, around 67% seen once; the top ten hold about 10%. Sequenced input: memory CD4+ T cells sorted from blood. The receptors stem from a man aged 25-45 years in good health. The CDR3 runs from the conserved cysteine through the conserved F or W.

15	TRBV7-8	TRBJ2-1	CASSLMGESYNEQFF
12	TRBV28	TRBJ1-2	CASSLNPGGYTF
13	TRBV6-1	TRBJ1-5	CASRPGKNQPQHF
15	TRBV7-9	TRBJ2-1	CASSLGTGTGEKQFF
19	TRBV7-9	TRBJ2-1	CASSLVALAGGSSYNEQFF
14	TRBV7-9	TRBJ2-2	CANPPPGSSGELFF
15	TRBV5-1	TRBJ2-5	CASSPNTGGAETQYF
15	TRBV2	TRBJ2-5	CATVDQGDRGETQYF
15	TRBV30	TRBJ2-1	CASPIGSGIYNEQFF
15	TRBV27	TRBJ1-2	CASSLNRNLYYGYTF
14	TRBV7-8	TRBJ2-5	CASSRRGRQETQYF
19	TRBV10-1	TRBJ1-5	CASLSKGLFRGLGNQPQHF
16	TRBV27	TRBJ2-2	CASSLKDRDLRGELFF
14	TRBV11-2	TRBJ2-5	CASSFSALGETQYF
16	TRBV18	TRBJ1-5	CASSLSGGGGNQPQHF
14	TRBV29-1	TRBJ2-1	CSVESLGQYNEQFF
15	TRBV6-5	TRBJ2-2	CASSYEGPGAGELFF
12	TRBV7-2	TRBJ2-7	CASSSPTGAQYF
16	TRBV19	TRBJ1-1	CASSLFGRVRNTEAFF
15	TRBV7-2	TRBJ1-2	CASSLGGRGMDGYTF
16	TRBV27	TRBJ1-1	CASSWGRGLRSTEAFF
12	TRBV6-6	TRBJ2-5	CASTDPGETQYF
15	TRBV29-1	TRBJ2-6	CSVAASGSGANVLTF
15	TRBV27	TRBJ1-1	CASSFILREGTEAFF
17	TRBV23-1	TRBJ2-2	CASSHKPGLADTGELFF
14	TRBV11-2	TRBJ2-2	CASSPLLNTGELFF
17	TRBV27	TRBJ1-5	CASSALVGQGYRQPQHF
14	TRBV5-1	TRBJ2-1	CASSLDGQNNEQFF
13	TRBV4-3	TRBJ1-2	CASSQDDSYGYTF
12	TRBV7-9	TRBJ1-1	CASSSGGAEAFF
15	TRBV19	TRBJ1-5	CASTPGQVGSQPQHF
12	TRBV7-9	TRBJ2-5	CASSLVKETQYF
14	TRBV7-3	TRBJ1-1	CASSPGRGKREAFF
12	TRBV9	TRBJ2-1	CASSASSDEQFF
15	TRBV5-4	TRBJ1-1	CASSLGGASNTEAFF
15	TRBV11-2	TRBJ2-5	CASSPARGLGETQYF
14	TRBV10-3	TRBJ2-5	CAISPGLSGETQYF
14	TRBV5-1	TRBJ2-1	CASSLVMGQYEQFF
14	TRBV6-1	TRBJ1-2	CASSERGPDYGYTF
15	TRBV5-1	TRBJ2-1	CASSLDGRGYNEQFF
11	TRBV6-5	TRBJ1-1	CASSYFTEAFF
15	TRBV15	TRBJ2-5	CATSRDPRTGETQYF
11	TRBV19	TRBJ2-1	CASSTGTKQFF
12	TRBV7-2	TRBJ2-1	CASSLDADEQFF
11	TRBV21-1	TRBJ2-7	CASSNLYEQYF
15	TRBV6-1	TRBJ1-2	CASRLVPGTDYGYTF